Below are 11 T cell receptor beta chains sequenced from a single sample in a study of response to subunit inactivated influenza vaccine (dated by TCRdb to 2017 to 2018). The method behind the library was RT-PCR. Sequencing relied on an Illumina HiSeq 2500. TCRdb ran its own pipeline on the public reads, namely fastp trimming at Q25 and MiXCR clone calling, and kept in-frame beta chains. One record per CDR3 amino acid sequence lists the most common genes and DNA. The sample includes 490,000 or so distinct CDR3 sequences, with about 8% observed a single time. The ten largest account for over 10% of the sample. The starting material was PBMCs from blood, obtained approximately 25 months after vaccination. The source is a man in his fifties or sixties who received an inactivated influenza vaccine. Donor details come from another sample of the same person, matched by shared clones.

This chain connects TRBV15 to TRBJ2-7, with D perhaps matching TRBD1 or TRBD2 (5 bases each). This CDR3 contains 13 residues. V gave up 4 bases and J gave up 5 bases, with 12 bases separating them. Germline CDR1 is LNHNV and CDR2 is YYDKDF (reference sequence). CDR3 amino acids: CATSMRGRHEQYF. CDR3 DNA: TGTGCCACCAGCATGAGGGGACGGCACGAGCAGTACTTC.

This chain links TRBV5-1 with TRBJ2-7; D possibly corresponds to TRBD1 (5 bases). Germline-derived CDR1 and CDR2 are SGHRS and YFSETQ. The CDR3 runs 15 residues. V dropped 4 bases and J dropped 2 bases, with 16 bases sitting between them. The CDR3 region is CASSPTLQGTYEQYF. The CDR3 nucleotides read TGCGCCAGCAGCCCGACATTGCAGGGAACCTACGAGCAGTACTTC.

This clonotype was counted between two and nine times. CDR3 loop: CASSLRGRIGTGELFF. The DNA for the CDR3 is TGTGCCAGCAGCTTGAGGGGCCGCATTGGTACCGGGGAGCTGTTTTTT. The rearrangement joins TRBV11-1 to TRBJ2-2; perhaps D is TRBD1 or TRBD2 (5 bases each). Germline lookup yields CDR1 SGHAT and CDR2 FQDESV (reference sequence). V was trimmed by 3 bases and J by 5 bases, leaving 16 bases between them. This CDR3 spans 16 amino acids.

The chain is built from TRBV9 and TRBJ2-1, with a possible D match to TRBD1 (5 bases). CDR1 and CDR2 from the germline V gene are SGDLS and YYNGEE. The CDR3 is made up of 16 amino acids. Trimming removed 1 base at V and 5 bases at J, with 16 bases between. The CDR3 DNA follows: TGTGCCAGCAGCGTATTCCAAAAGGACAATAACAATGAGCAGTTCTTC. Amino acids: CASSVFQKDNNNEQFF.

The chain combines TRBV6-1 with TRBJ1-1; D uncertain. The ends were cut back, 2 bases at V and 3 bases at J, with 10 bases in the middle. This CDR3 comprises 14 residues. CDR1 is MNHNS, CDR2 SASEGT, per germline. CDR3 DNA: TGTGCCAGCAGTGAATGGGCCGGTGACACTGAAGCTTTCTTT. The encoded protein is CASSEWAGDTEAFF.

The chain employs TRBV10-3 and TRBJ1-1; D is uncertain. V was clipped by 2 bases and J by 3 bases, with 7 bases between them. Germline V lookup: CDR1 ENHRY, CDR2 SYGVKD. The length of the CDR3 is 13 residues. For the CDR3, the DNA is TGTGCCATCAGTGAGAAAGCATACACTGAAGCTTTCTTT. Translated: CAISEKAYTEAFF.

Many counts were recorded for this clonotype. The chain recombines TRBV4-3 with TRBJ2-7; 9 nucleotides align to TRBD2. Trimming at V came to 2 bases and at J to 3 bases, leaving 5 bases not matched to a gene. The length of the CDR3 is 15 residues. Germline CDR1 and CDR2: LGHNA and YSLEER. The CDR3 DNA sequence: TGCGCCAGCAGCCAAAGACTAGCGGCAGACTACGAGCAGTACTTC. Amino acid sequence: CASSQRLAADYEQYF.

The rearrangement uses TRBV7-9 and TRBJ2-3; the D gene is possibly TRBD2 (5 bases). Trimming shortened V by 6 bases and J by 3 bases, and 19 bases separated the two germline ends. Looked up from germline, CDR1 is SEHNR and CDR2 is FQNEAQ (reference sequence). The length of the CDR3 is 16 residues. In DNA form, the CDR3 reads TGTGCCAGCAGGACGGGTGAGCTAGCTCGAACAGATACGCAGTATTTT. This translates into CASRTGELARTDTQYF.

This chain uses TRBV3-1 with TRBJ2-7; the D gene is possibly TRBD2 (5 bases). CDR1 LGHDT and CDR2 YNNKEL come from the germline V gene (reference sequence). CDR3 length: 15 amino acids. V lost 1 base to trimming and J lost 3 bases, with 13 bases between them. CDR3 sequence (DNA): TGTGCCAGCAGCCAAGCATCGGACTCCGACTACGAGCAGTACTTC. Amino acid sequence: CASSQASDSDYEQYF.

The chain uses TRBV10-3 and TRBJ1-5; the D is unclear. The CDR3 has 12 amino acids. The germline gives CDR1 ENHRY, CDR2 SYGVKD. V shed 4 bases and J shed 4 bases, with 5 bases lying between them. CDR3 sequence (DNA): TGTGCCATCAGTGTTGGGAATCAGCCCCAGCATTTT. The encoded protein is CAISVGNQPQHF.

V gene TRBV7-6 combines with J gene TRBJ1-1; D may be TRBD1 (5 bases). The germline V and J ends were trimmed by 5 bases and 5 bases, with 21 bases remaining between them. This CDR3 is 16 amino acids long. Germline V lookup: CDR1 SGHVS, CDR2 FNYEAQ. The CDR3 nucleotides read TGTGCCAGCAGCCCCCGTCTCGGCCCCCAGGGAACTGAAGCTTTCTTT. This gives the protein CASSPRLGPQGTEAFF. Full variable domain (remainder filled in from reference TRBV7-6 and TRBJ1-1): GAGVSQSPRYKVTKRGQDVALRCDPISGHVSLYWYRQALGQGPEFLTYFNYEAQQDKSGLPNDRFSAERPEGSISTLTIQRTEQRDSAMYRCASSPRLGPQGTEAFFGQGTRLTVV.